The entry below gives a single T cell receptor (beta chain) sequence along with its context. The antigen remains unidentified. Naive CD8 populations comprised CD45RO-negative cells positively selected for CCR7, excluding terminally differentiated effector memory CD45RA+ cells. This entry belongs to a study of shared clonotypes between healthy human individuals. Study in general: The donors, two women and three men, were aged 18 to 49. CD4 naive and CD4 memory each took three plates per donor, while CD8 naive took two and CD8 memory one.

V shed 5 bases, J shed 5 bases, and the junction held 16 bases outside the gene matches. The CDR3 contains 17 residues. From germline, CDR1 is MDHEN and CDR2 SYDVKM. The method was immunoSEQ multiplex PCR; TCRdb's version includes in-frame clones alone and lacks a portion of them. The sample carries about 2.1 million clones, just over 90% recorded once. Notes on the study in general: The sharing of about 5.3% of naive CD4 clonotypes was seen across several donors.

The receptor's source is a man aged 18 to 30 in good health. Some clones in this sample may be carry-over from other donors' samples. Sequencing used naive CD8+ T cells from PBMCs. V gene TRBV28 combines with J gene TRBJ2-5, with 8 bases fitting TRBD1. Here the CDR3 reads CASSTLIPGGESETQYF. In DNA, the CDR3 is TGTGCCAGCAGTACCTTAATCCCAGGGGGCGAGTCGGAGACCCAGTACTTC.